A single sample gave rise to the 7 T cell receptor beta chains below, sequenced in a study of cytomegalovirus exposure and HLA in healthy donors. The PCR employed 60 Vbeta primers together with 13 Jbeta primers. Produced via immunoSEQ multiplex PCR; TCRdb's table is partial and in-frame only. Its listing shows 220,000 or so clones. Source material: PBMCs. These receptors were obtained from a girl between 2 and 10 years old in good health and CMV-seropositive.

The rearrangement uses TRBV7-3 and TRBJ2-3; possible D gene TRBD2, 6 bases. The V end was cut by 3 bases, the J end by 2 bases, with 15 bases between. There are 16 residues in the CDR3. Germline-derived CDR1 and CDR2 are SGHTA and FQGTGA. The CDR3 is CASSFAGRGITDTQYF. CDR3 DNA: TGTGCCAGCAGCTTCGCGGGACGGGGAATCACAGATACGCAGTATTTT.

The chain couples TRBV19 to TRBJ2-7, with 7 positions matching TRBD1. This CDR3 comprises 13 residues. Germline CDR1 reads LNHDA; CDR2 reads SQIVND (reference sequence). Unmatched junction bases numbered 7, after V lost 7 bases and J lost 4 bases. The CDR3 protein is CASKGDSFYEQYF. CDR3 nucleotide sequence: TGTGCCAGTAAGGGGGACAGCTTTTACGAGCAGTACTTC.

The chain joins TRBV7-7 to TRBJ2-1, with 7 bases that match TRBD2. The CDR3 contains 16 residues. Germline values: CDR1 SSHAT, CDR2 FNYEAQ (reference sequence). The V and J ends lost 5 bases and 7 bases, in that order; junction bases with no gene match: 14. The CDR3 reads CASSPAGTQRENEQFF. The CDR3 region has the DNA TGTGCCAGCAGCCCAGCGGGGACCCAGAGGGAAAATGAGCAGTTCTTC.

To note about this clone: Other nucleotide sequences in the sample specify the same CDR3. The rearrangement uses TRBV25-1 and TRBJ1-3; D may be TRBD1 (6 bases). Deletions cut 8 bases from V and 0 bases from J, with 14 bases between. This CDR3 spans 15 amino acids. Germline CDR1 is MGHDK and CDR2 is SYGVNS. CDR3 loop: CASGKDSFSGNTIYF. The CDR3, as DNA: TGTGCCAGCGGGAAGGACAGCTTCTCTGGAAACACCATATATTTT.

The chain recombines TRBV5-1 with TRBJ2-3, with D unresolved. V gave up 1 base and J gave up 2 bases, with 11 bases separating them. The CDR3 totals 15 residues. Germline values: CDR1 SGHRS, CDR2 YFSETQ. CDR3 region: CASSLTAAYTDTQYF. The CDR3 nucleotides read TGCGCCAGCAGCTTGACCGCGGCCTACACAGATACGCAGTATTTT.

This chain uses TRBV18 with TRBJ2-1, with 10 bases that match TRBD1. V lost 2 bases to trimming and J lost 9 bases; unmatched junction nucleotides: 10. Germline V gene data show CDR1 as KGHSH and CDR2 as LQKENI. CDR3 length equals 16 residues. Here the CDR3 DNA reads TGTGCCAGCTCACCAACAACGGGACAGGGGCAGGGTGAGCAGTTCTTC. This gives the protein CASSPTTGQGQGEQFF.

The chain couples TRBV7-2 to TRBJ2-5, with 8 bases matching TRBD2. Germline trimming cut 5 bases from V and 7 bases from J; bases unmatched to any gene: 15. From germline, CDR1 is SGHTA and CDR2 FQGNSA. The CDR3 contains 16 residues. The CDR3 region is CASSKDTGTRVRTQYF. The CDR3 region has the DNA TGTGCCAGCAGCAAGGATACAGGGACTAGGGTTAGGACCCAGTACTTC.